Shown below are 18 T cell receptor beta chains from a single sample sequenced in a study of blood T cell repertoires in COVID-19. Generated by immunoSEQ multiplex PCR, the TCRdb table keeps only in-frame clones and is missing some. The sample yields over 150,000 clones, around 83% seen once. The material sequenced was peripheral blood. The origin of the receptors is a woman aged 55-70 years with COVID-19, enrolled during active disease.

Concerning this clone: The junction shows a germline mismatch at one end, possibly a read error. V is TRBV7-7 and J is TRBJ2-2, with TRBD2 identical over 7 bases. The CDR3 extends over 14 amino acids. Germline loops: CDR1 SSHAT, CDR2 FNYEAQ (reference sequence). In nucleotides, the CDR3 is TGTGCTAGCAGCCCCCGGGAGGTCGCCGGGGAGCTGTTTTTT. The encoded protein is CASSPREVAGELFF.

The CDR3 nucleotides are TGTGCCTGGAGTGTAGAGGATTCACCCCTCCACTTT. This codes for CAWSVEDSPLHF. The chain uses TRBV30 and TRBJ1-6; D gene uncertain. CDR1 and CDR2 (germline): GTSNPN, SVGIG (reference sequence). V dropped 0 bases and J dropped 8 bases, with 5 bases sitting between them. The CDR3 is made up of 12 amino acids.

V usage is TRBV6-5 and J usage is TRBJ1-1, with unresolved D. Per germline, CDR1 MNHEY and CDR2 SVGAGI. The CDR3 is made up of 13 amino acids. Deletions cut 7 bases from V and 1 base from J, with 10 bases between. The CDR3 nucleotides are TGTGCCAGCAAATTAGCCCAGAACACTGAAGCTTTCTTT. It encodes CASKLAQNTEAFF.

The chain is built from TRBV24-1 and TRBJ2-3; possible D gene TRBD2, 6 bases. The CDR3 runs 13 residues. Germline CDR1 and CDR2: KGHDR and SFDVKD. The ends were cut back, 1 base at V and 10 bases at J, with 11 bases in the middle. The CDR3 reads CATSDFSREAQYF. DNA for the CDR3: TGTGCCACCAGTGATTTTTCGCGGGAAGCGCAGTATTTT.

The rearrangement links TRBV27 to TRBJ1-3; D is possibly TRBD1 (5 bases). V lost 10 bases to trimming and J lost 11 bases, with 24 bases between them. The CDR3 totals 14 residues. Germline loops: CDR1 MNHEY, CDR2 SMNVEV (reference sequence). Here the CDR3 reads CATFFRGVNSSIYF. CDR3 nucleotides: TGTGCCACCTTCTTTCGGGGGGTTAACAGCTCCATATATTTT.

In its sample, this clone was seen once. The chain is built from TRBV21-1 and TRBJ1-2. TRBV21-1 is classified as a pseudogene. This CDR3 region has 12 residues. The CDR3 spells CASRSKLGGYTF. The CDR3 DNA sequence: TGTGCCAGCAGGTCTAAGCTTGGTGGCTACACCTTC.

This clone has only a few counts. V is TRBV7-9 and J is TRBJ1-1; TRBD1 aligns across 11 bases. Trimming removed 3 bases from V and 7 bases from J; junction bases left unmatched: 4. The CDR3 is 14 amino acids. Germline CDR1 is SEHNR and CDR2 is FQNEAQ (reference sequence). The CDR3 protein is CASSFGQGAGEAFF. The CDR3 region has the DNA TGTGCCAGCAGCTTCGGACAGGGGGCTGGTGAAGCTTTCTTT.

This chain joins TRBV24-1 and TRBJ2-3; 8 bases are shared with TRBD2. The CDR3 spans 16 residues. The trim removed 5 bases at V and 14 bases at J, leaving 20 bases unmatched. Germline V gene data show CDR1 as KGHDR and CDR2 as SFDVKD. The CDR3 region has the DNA TGTGCCACCAGTGCCAACTCCCCCAGCGGGGGATACGCCAGGTATTTT. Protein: CATSANSPSGGYARYF.

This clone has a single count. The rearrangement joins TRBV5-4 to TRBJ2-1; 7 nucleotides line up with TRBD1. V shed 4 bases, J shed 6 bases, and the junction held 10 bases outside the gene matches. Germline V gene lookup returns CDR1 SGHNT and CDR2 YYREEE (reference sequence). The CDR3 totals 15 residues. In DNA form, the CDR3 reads TGTGCCAGCAGCCCATCCCGACAGGGTCCCAATGAGCAGTTCTTC. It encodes CASSPSRQGPNEQFF.

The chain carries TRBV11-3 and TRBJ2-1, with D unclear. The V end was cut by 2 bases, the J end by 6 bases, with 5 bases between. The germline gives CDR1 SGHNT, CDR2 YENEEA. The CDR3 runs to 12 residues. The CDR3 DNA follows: TGTGCCAGCAGCTTACGGAGCAATGAGCAGTTCTTC. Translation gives CASSLRSNEQFF.

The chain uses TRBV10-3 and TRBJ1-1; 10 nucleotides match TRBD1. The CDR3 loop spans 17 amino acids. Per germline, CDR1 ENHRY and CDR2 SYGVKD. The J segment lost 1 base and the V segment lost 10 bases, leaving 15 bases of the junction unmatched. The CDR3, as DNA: TGTGCCACAGAGGCGCGACAGGGGGCAAAAGGGAACACTGAAGCTTTCTTT. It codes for CATEARQGAKGNTEAFF.

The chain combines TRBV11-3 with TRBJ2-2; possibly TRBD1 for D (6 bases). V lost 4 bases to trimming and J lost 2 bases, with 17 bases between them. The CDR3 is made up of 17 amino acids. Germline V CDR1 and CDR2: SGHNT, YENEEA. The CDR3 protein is CASSSFPGQPNTGELFF. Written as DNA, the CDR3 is TGTGCCAGCAGCTCCTTCCCGGGACAACCAAACACCGGGGAGCTGTTTTTT. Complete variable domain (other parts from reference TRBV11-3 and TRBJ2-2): EAGVVQSPRYKIIEKKQPVAFWCNPISGHNTLYWYLQNLGQGPELLIRYENEEAVDDSQLPKDRFSAERLKGVDSTLKIQPAELGDSAVYLCASSSFPGQPNTGELFFGEGSRLTVL.

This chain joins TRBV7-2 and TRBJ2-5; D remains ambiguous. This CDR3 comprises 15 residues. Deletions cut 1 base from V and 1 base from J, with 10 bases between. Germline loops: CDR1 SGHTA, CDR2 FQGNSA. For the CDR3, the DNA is TGTGCCAGCAGCTTAGGAGGTCCAGTCCAAGAGACCCAGTACTTC. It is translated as CASSLGGPVQETQYF.

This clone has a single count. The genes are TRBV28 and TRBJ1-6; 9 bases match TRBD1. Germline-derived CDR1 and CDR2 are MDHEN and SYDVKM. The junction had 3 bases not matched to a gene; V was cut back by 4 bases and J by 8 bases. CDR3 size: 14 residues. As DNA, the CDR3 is TGTGCCAGCAGTTGGGACAGGGAGGATTCACCCCTCCACTTT. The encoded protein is CASSWDREDSPLHF.

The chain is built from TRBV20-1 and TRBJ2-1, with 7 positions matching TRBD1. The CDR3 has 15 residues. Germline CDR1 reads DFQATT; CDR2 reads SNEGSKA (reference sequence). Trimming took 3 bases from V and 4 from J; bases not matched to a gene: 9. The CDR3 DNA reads TGCAGTGCTAGTAACCGACAGGGATCTTACAATGAGCAGTTCTTC. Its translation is CSASNRQGSYNEQFF.

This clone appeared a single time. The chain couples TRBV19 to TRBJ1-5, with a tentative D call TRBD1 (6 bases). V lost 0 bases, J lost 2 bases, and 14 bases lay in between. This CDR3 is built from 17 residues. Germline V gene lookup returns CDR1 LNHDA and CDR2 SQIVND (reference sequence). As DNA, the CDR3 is TGTGCCAGTAGTATAGAGGTACGGGGGGCGGGCAATCAGCCCCAGCATTTT. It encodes CASSIEVRGAGNQPQHF.

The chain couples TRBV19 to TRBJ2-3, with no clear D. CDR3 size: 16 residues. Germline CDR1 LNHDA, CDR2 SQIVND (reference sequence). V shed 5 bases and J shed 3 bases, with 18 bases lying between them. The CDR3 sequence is CASSLRRGSRTDTQYF. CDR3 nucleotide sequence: TGTGCCAGTAGTCTGCGCCGCGGCAGCAGAACAGATACGCAGTATTTT.

The CDR3 region is CASEDSHSPLHF. DNA of the CDR3: TGTGCCAGCGAAGACAGCCATTCACCCCTCCACTTT. The rearrangement joins TRBV2 to TRBJ1-6; weak D call: TRBD1 (5 bases). The CDR3 has 12 amino acids. V lost 8 bases to trimming and J lost 8 bases, with 10 bases between them. Germline assignment: CDR1 SNHLY and CDR2 FYNNEI.